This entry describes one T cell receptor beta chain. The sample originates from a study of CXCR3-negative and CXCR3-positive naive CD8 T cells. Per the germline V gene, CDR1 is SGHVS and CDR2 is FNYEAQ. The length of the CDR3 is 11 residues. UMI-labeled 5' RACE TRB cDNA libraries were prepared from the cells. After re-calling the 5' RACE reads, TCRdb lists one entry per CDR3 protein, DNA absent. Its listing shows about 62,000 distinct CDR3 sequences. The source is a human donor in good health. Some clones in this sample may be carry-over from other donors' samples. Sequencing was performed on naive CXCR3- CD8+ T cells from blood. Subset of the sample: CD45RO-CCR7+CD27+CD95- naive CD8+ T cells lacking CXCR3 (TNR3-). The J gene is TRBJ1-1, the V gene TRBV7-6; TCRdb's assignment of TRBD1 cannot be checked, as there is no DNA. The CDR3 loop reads CASSWTGELFF.